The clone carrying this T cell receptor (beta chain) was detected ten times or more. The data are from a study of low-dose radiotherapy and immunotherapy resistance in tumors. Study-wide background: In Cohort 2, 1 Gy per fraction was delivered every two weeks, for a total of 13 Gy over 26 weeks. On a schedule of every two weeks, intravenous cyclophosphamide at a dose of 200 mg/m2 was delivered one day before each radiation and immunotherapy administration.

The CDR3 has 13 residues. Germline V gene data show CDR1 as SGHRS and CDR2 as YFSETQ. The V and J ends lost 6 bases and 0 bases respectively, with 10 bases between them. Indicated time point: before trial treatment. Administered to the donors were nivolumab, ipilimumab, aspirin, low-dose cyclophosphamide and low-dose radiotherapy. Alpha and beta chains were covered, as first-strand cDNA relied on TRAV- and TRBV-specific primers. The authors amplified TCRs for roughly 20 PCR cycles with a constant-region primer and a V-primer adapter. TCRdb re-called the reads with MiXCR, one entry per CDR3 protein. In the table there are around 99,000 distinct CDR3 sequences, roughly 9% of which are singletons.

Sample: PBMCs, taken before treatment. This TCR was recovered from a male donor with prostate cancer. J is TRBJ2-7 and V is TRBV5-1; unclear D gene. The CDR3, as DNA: TGCGCCAGCAATGACGCAGACTCCTACGAGCAGTACTTC. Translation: CASNDADSYEQYF.